These 32 T cell receptor beta chains were sequenced from one sample in a study of shared clonotypes between healthy human individuals. The method was immunoSEQ multiplex PCR; TCRdb's version includes in-frame clones alone and lacks a portion of them. The sample holds 1,400,000 or so clones, roughly 98.5% seen once. Sample: naive CD4+ T cells sorted from blood. Sample subset: CD45RA+ positively selected. Source of these receptors: a man aged 25 to 40 in good health.

The chain links TRBV4-1 to TRBJ1-2; D is perhaps TRBD1 (6 bases). Deletions cut 1 base from V and 2 bases from J, with 17 bases between. The CDR3 totals 17 residues. Germline V gene data show CDR1 as MGHRA and CDR2 as YSYEKL. The CDR3 sequence is CASSQGGWQGLNYGYTF. For the CDR3, the DNA is TGCGCCAGCAGCCAAGGGGGTTGGCAGGGGCTCAACTATGGCTACACCTTC.

This sequence joins TRBV27 and TRBJ1-4; 8 bases are a match to TRBD1. J gave up 6 bases and V 4 bases, and 10 bases lay outside the gene matches. Germline V gene lookup returns CDR1 MNHEY and CDR2 SMNVEV (reference sequence). The CDR3 extends over 16 amino acids. The CDR3 coding sequence is TGTGCCAGCAGTTCCGGGACAGGTACAGACGATGAAAAACTGTTTTTT. It encodes CASSSGTGTDDEKLFF.

The chain recombines TRBV11-2 with TRBJ2-3; no reliable D call. The germline V gene encodes CDR1 SGHAT and CDR2 FQNNGV. There are 15 residues in the CDR3. The V end lost 2 bases, the J end lost 0 bases, and 9 bases lay between the germline ends. In DNA form, the CDR3 reads TGTGCCAGCAGCTTAACCAAGATCAGCACAGATACGCAGTATTTT. Protein: CASSLTKISTDTQYF.

This clone appeared once. The rearrangement links TRBV2 to TRBJ2-7; D is undetermined. Trimming took off 7 bases at V and 2 bases at J, with 9 bases between the two ends. CDR3 length: 12 residues. Germline V gives CDR1 SNHLY, CDR2 FYNNEI. CDR3 in DNA: TGTGCCAGCAACCTAGAGACCTACGAGCAGTACTTC. This codes for CASNLETYEQYF.

V usage is TRBV29-1 and J usage is TRBJ2-5, with TRBD1 matching 9 bases. The junction had 2 bases not matched to a gene; V was cut back by 3 bases and J by 3 bases. The CDR3 sequence is 13 residues long. Germline loops: CDR1 SQVTM, CDR2 ANQGSEA. The CDR3: CSVDGQGKETQYF. CDR3 bases: TGCAGCGTTGACGGACAGGGGAAAGAGACCCAGTACTTC.

This chain's CDR3 is CASSLDRGVYNEQFF. CDR3 DNA sequence: TGTGCCAGCAGCTTAGACAGGGGTGTATACAATGAGCAGTTCTTC. The chain uses TRBV7-7 and TRBJ2-1; 7 bases map to TRBD1. This CDR3 is 15 amino acids long. The germline CDR1 and CDR2 sequences are SSHAT and FNYEAQ (reference sequence). Trimming removed 1 base from V and 4 bases from J; junction bases left unmatched: 4.

The count of this clone is one. This chain links TRBV5-1 with TRBJ2-3, with D possibly TRBD1 on 5 matching bases. The CDR3 runs 15 residues. V was pared by 6 bases and J by 1 base, with 15 bases between. Looked up from germline, CDR1 is SGHRS and CDR2 is YFSETQ. CDR3 protein: CASTEAGLGTDTQYF. The CDR3 DNA follows: TGCGCCAGCACCGAGGCAGGGTTGGGCACAGATACGCAGTATTTT.

This clone appeared a single time. The rearrangement joins TRBV11-2 to TRBJ2-5; 10 nucleotides agree with TRBD2. This CDR3 region has 14 residues. V lost 5 bases and J lost 5; bases outside the gene matches: 5. The germline V gene has CDR1 SGHAT and CDR2 FQNNGV. The CDR3 nucleotides read TGTGCCAGCAGCCATGGGACTAGCGTGGAGACCCAGTACTTC. Translated: CASSHGTSVETQYF.

The gene calls are TRBV5-6 and TRBJ2-2; maybe TRBD1 (5 bases). The CDR3 has 17 amino acids. Germline CDR1 is SGHDT and CDR2 is YYEEEE. V was pared by 4 bases and J by 8 bases, with 24 bases between. The CDR3, as DNA: TGTGCCAGCAGCCCCGATGGGGCGGCAGGCCGAATAGGGGAGCTGTTTTTT. Amino acid sequence: CASSPDGAAGRIGELFF.

This rearrangement joins TRBV6-5 to TRBJ2-7, with 10 bases identical to TRBD1. Germline lookup yields CDR1 MNHEY and CDR2 SVGAGI. Trimming at V came to 3 bases and at J to 5 bases, leaving 4 bases not matched to a gene. CDR3 size: 14 residues. CDR3 nucleotides: TGTGCCAGCAGTTATTACGGACAGGGGGACGAGCAGTACTTC. Translated: CASSYYGQGDEQYF.

The chain employs TRBV2 and TRBJ2-1, with 9 nucleotides matching TRBD2. Per germline, CDR1 SNHLY and CDR2 FYNNEI. The CDR3 has 16 residues. J gave up 6 bases and V 6 bases, and 12 bases lay outside the gene matches. The CDR3 sequence is CASRELGSGSVNEQFF. CDR3 coding DNA: TGTGCCAGCAGGGAGTTGGGTAGCGGGAGTGTCAATGAGCAGTTCTTC.

The rearrangement joins TRBV19 to TRBJ2-7, with D possibly matching TRBD1 (6 bases). Germline V CDR1 and CDR2: LNHDA, SQIVND (reference sequence). The CDR3 runs to 12 residues. V was clipped by 9 bases and J by 3 bases, with 12 bases between them. CDR3 nucleotide sequence: TGTGCCAGCGGCAGGGGTTACTACGAGCAGTACTTC. Translation: CASGRGYYEQYF.

This clone came up once. The chain recombines TRBV5-1 with TRBJ2-1; TRBD1 agrees at 9 bases. Germline trimming cut 1 base from V and 7 bases from J; bases unmatched to any gene: 6. The CDR3 extends over 15 amino acids. CDR1 is SGHRS, CDR2 YFSETQ, per germline. CDR3 bases: TGCGCCAGCAGCTTGTATGGGACAGGGTGGAATGAGCAGTTCTTC. Residues: CASSLYGTGWNEQFF.

This clone was seen once. The genes are TRBV2 and TRBJ1-5, with D tentatively TRBD1 (6 bases). Trimming pared 3 bases from V and 5 bases from J, leaving 20 bases between. There are 17 residues in the CDR3. CDR1 is SNHLY and CDR2 is FYNNEI in the germline V gene. The CDR3 is CASSESLGLGADQPQHF. CDR3 bases: TGTGCCAGCAGTGAGTCTTTGGGTCTGGGGGCGGATCAGCCCCAGCATTTT.

The chain joins TRBV2 to TRBJ2-5; the D is unclear. From germline, CDR1 is SNHLY and CDR2 FYNNEI. Trimming removed 8 bases at V and 5 bases at J, with 15 bases between. The CDR3 runs 13 residues. The CDR3 DNA sequence: TGTGCCAGCGCCGGTCGGGTAGCTGAGACCCAGTACTTC. Protein product: CASAGRVAETQYF.

The rearrangement uses TRBV7-3 and TRBJ2-3; 7 bases are a match to TRBD1. With 4 bases clipped from V and 6 bases from J, the junction kept 1 base outside the gene matches. Germline CDR1 SGHTA, CDR2 FQGTGA. The CDR3 consists of 12 residues. In DNA form, the CDR3 reads TGTGCCAGCAGCTCGACAGGGGATACGCAGTATTTT. Translation gives CASSSTGDTQYF.

The chain combines TRBV7-6 with TRBJ2-3; D is unclear. CDR1 and CDR2 (germline): SGHVS, FNYEAQ. V was clipped by 0 bases and J by 6 bases, with 10 bases between them. The length of the CDR3 is 14 residues. CDR3 sequence: CASSLAEERDTQYF. CDR3 DNA: TGTGCCAGCAGCTTAGCGGAAGAGAGGGATACGCAGTATTTT.

This chain connects TRBV2 to TRBJ2-1, with D uncertain. The CDR3 covers 14 residues. V lost 2 bases, J lost 3 bases, and 8 bases lay in between. The germline V gene encodes CDR1 SNHLY and CDR2 FYNNEI. The DNA of the CDR3 is TGTGCCAGCAGTGAATTTGCCAGCTACAATGAGCAGTTCTTC. It yields the protein CASSEFASYNEQFF. Variable domain in full (rest from reference TRBV2 and TRBJ2-1): EPEVTQTPSHQVTQMGQEVILRCVPISNHLYFYWYRQILGQKVEFLVSFYNNEISEKSEIFDDQFSVERPDGSNFTLKIRSTKLEDSAMYFCASSEFASYNEQFFGPGTRLTVL.

This clone appeared once. The V and J genes are TRBV15 and TRBJ1-1; D is unclear. The CDR3 spans 12 residues. CDR1 is LNHNV, CDR2 YYDKDF, per germline (reference sequence). Trimming left V 9 bases short and J 3 bases short, with 11 bases between. CDR3 in amino acids: CATANQYTEAFF. CDR3 bases: TGTGCCACAGCTAATCAGTACACTGAAGCTTTCTTT. The full variable domain, rest sourced from reference TRBV15 and TRBJ1-1, is DAMVIQNPRYQVTQFGKPVTLSCSQTLNHNVMYWYQQKSSQAPKLLFHYYDKDFNNEADTPDNFQSRRPNTSFCFLDIRSPGLGDTAMYLCATANQYTEAFFGQGTRLTVV.

This clone was observed a single time. The rearrangement uses TRBV5-1 and TRBJ2-1; D gene ambiguous. Germline V gene lookup returns CDR1 SGHRS and CDR2 YFSETQ. V lost 0 bases to trimming and J lost 3 bases, with 16 bases between them. This CDR3 spans 17 amino acids. The CDR3 DNA is TGCGCCAGCAGCTTGGACCTCAGGAACTCATACTACAATGAGCAGTTCTTC. It yields the protein CASSLDLRNSYYNEQFF.

The gene calls are TRBV6-1 and TRBJ1-5, with 9 bases that match TRBD1. Germline V gene data show CDR1 as MNHNS and CDR2 as SASEGT. The CDR3 loop spans 15 amino acids. J lost 0 bases, V lost 4 bases, and 1 base had no gene match. This CDR3 reads CASSGDRASNQPQHF. The CDR3 bases are TGTGCCAGCAGTGGGGACAGGGCTAGCAATCAGCCCCAGCATTTT.

The chain recombines TRBV2 with TRBJ2-7; weak D call: TRBD1 (6 bases). Germline loops: CDR1 SNHLY, CDR2 FYNNEI. This CDR3 has 11 amino acids. V was cut by 8 bases and J by 5 bases, with 10 bases left in between. CDR3: CASGDNDEQYF. The CDR3 DNA sequence: TGTGCCAGCGGGGACAATGACGAGCAGTACTTC.

This chain links TRBV10-2 with TRBJ2-7; 11 nucleotides match TRBD1. Germline CDR1 and CDR2: WSHSY and SAAADI. The trim removed 7 bases at V and 2 bases at J, leaving 4 bases unmatched. The CDR3 spans 14 residues. CDR3 coding DNA: TGCGCCAGCACTCCGGGACAGGGGGCCTACGAGCAGTACTTC. Protein sequence: CASTPGQGAYEQYF.

The table lists this clone with a count of one. The V call is TRBV7-2, the J call TRBJ1-1; the D gene is possibly TRBD1 (6 bases). This CDR3 has 15 amino acids. V lost 7 bases and J lost 3, with 18 bases in between. Germline V gene data show CDR1 as SGHTA and CDR2 as FQGNSA. This CDR3 is CASTLNPDRYTEAFF. The CDR3 DNA follows: TGTGCCAGCACCCTTAACCCCGACAGGTACACTGAAGCTTTCTTT.

The V call is TRBV7-9, the J call TRBJ1-1, with no clear D. V was cut by 3 bases and J by 3 bases, with 2 bases left in between. The CDR3 is 11 residues long. In germline, CDR1 is SEHNR, CDR2 FQNEAQ (reference sequence). The DNA for the CDR3 is TGTGCCAGCAGCTTTCACACTGAAGCTTTCTTT. It is translated as CASSFHTEAFF.

The chain joins TRBV4-1 to TRBJ2-7; 9 bases fit TRBD1. From germline, CDR1 is MGHRA and CDR2 YSYEKL. J was trimmed by 6 bases and V by 6 bases; bases with no gene match: 9. The CDR3 has 14 residues. Written as DNA, the CDR3 is TGCGCCAGCAGACAACAGGGGGCGAGGGGCGAGCAGTACTTC. It yields the protein CASRQQGARGEQYF.

The rearrangement uses TRBV28 and TRBJ2-3; the match to TRBD1 covers 7 bases. V gave up 6 bases and J gave up 2 bases; unmatched junction bases: 11. There are 16 residues in the CDR3. Germline CDR1 MDHEN, CDR2 SYDVKM. The CDR3 DNA is TGTGCCAGCAGCTTCCTCAGGGGGAAAAACACAGATACGCAGTATTTT. Translating gives CASSFLRGKNTDTQYF.

The chain has TRBV9 and TRBJ2-6; 8 nucleotides match TRBD1. The germline V gene has CDR1 SGDLS and CDR2 YYNGEE. The CDR3 runs to 16 residues. V shed 0 bases, J shed 2 bases, and the junction held 1 base outside the gene matches. As DNA, the CDR3 is TGTGCCAGCAGCGTAGGGGGACAGGCTGGGGCCAACGTCCTGACTTTC. Translation gives CASSVGGQAGANVLTF.

The V gene is TRBV29-1, the J gene TRBJ2-5; D gene uncertain. The germline V gene encodes CDR1 SQVTM and CDR2 ANQGSEA. V shed 4 bases and J shed 5 bases, with 8 bases lying between them. The CDR3 spans 11 residues. The CDR3 DNA follows: TGCAGCGTTGCTGACACGGAGACCCAGTACTTC. This gives the protein CSVADTETQYF.

The V call is TRBV28, the J call TRBJ1-2; D ambiguous. This CDR3 region has 13 residues. Germline values: CDR1 MDHEN, CDR2 SYDVKM. V shed 1 base and J shed 4 bases, with 7 bases lying between them. The CDR3 DNA is TGTGCCAGCAGTTTATATCAATTCTATGGCTACACCTTC. Protein sequence: CASSLYQFYGYTF.

The CDR3 DNA is TGTGCCAGCTCACCCCCTCCCGGGTTTTACACTGAAGCTTTCTTT. It specifies CASSPPPGFYTEAFF. The rearrangement links TRBV18 to TRBJ1-1; no firm D call. The CDR3 sequence is 15 residues long. The V end was cut by 3 bases, the J end by 3 bases, with 14 bases between. Germline V gives CDR1 KGHSH, CDR2 LQKENI.

The chain joins TRBV9 to TRBJ2-2; a weak D match, TRBD1 (6 bases). Germline V gives CDR1 SGDLS, CDR2 YYNGEE. The CDR3 runs 17 residues. The germline V and J ends were trimmed by 0 bases and 6 bases, with 18 bases remaining between them. This CDR3 reads CASSVDPPGARPGELFF. In DNA form, the CDR3 reads TGTGCCAGCAGCGTAGATCCGCCAGGGGCGCGTCCCGGGGAGCTGTTTTTT.